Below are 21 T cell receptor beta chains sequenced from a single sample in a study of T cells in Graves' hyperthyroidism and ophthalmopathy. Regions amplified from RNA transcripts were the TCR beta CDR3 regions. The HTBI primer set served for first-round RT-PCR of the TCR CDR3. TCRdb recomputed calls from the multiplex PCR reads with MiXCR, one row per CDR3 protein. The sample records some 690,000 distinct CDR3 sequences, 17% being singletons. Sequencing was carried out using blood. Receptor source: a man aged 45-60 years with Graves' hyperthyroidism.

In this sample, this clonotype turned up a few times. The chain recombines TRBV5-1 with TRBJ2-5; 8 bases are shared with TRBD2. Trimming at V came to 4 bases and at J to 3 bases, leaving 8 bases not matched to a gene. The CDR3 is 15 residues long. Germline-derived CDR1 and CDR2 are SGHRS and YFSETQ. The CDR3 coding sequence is TGCGCCAGCAGCCCATCTCCAGCGGGAGAAGAGACCCAGTACTTC. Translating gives CASSPSPAGEETQYF.

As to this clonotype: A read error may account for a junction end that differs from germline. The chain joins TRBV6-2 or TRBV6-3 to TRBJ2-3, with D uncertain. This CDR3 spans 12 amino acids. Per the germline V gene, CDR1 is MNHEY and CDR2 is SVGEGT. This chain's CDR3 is CVSSYQGGTQYF. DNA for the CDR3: TGTGTCAGCAGTTACCAAGGTGGTACGCAGTATTTT.

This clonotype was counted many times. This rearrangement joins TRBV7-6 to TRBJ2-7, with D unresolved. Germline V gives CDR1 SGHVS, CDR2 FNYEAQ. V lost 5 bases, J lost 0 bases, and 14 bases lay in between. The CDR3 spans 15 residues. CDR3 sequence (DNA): TGTGCCAGCAGCCCAGATCCCCTTAACTCCTACGAGCAGTACTTC. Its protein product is CASSPDPLNSYEQYF.

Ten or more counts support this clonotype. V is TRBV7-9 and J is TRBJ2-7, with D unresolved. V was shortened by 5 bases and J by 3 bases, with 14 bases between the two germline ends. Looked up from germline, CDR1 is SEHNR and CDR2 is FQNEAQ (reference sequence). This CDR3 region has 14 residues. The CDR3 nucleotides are TGTGCCAGCAGCCCTGTCGGCGCATACTACGAGCAGTACTTC. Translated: CASSPVGAYYEQYF.

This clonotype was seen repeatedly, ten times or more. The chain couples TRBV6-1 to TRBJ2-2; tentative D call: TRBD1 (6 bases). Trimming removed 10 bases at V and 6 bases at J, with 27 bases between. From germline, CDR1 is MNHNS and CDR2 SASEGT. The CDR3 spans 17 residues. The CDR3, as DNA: TGTGCCACCAGAGACAGGACCCTATCTTATAACGCCGGGGAGCTGTTTTTT. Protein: CATRDRTLSYNAGELFF.

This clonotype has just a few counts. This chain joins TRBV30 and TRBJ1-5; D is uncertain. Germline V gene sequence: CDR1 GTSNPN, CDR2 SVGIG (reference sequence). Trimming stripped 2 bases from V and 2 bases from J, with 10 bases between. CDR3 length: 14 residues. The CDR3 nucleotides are TGTGCCTGGAGTCTGCAGTCGCGCAATCAGCCCCAGCATTTT. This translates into CAWSLQSRNQPQHF.

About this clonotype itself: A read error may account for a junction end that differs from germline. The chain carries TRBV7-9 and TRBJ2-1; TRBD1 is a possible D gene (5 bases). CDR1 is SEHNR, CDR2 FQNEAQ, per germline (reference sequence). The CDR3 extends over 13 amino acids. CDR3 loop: CASNLDSYNEQFF. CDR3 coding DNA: TGTGCCAGCAACTTAGACAGCTACAATGAGCAGTTCTTC.

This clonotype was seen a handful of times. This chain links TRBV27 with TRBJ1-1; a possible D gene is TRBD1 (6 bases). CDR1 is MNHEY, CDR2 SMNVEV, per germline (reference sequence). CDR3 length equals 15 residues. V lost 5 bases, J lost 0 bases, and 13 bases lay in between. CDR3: CASSEGGAMNTEAFF. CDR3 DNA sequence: TGTGCCAGCAGTGAGGGGGGCGCGATGAACACTGAAGCTTTCTTT.

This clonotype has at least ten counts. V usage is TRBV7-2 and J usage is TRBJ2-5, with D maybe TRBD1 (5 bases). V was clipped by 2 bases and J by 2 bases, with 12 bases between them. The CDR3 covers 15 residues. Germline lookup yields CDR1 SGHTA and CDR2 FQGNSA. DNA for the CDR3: TGTGCCAGCAGCTTAATAGGGGCGATTCAAGAGACCCAGTACTTC. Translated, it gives CASSLIGAIQETQYF.

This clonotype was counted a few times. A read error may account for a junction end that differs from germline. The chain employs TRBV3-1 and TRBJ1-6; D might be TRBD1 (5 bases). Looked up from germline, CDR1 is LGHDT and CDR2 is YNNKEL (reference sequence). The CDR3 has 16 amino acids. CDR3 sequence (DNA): TGTGCCAGCAGCCAAGATCGGGGGTTTTATAATTCACCCCTCCACTTC. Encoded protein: CASSQDRGFYNSPLHF.

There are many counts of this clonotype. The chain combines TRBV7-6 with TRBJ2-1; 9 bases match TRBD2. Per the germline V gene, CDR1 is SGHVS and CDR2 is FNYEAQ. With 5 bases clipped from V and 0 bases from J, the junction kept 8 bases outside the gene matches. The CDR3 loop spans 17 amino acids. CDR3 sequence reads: CASSGRLAESSYNEQFF. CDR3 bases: TGTGCCAGCAGCGGACGACTAGCGGAGAGCTCCTACAATGAGCAGTTCTTC.

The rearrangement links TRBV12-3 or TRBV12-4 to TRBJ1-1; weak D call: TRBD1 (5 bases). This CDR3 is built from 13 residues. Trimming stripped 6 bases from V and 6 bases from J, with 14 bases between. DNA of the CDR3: TGTGCCAGCAGACCACCAGGGAAACCTGAAGCTTTCTTT. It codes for CASRPPGKPEAFF.

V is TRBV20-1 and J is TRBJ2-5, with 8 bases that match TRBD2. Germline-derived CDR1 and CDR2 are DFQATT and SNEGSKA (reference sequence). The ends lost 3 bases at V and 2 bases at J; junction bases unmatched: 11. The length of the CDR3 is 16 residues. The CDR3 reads CSASTQREWGQETQYF. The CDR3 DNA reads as TGCAGTGCTAGTACCCAGCGGGAGTGGGGGCAAGAGACCCAGTACTTC.

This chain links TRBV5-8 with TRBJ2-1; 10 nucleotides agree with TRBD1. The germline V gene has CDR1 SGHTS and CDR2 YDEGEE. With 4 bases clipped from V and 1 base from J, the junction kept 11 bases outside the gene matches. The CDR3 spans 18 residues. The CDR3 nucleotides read TGTGCCAGCAGCCCGGACAGGGGGTACCCCAGTTCCTACAATGAGCAGTTCTTC. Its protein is CASSPDRGYPSSYNEQFF. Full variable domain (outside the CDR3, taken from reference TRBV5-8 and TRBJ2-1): EAGVTQSPTHLIKTRGQQATLRCSPISGHTSVYWYQQALGLGLQFLLWYDEGEERNRGNFPPRFSGRQFPNYSSELNVNALELEDSALYLCASSPDRGYPSSYNEQFFGPGTRLTVL.

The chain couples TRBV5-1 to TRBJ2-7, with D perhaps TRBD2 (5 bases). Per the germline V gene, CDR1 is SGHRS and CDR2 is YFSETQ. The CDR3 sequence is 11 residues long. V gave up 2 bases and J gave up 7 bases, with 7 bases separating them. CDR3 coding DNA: TGCGCCAGCAGCTTCTCGGGAGAGCAGTACTTC. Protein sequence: CASSFSGEQYF.

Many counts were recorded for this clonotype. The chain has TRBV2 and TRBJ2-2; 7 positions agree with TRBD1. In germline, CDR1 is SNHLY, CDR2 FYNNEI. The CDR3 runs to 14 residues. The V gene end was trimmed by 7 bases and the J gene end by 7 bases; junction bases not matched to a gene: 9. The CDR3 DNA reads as TGTGCCAGCACAGAGGGGGCCCATGGCGGGGAGCTGTTTTTT. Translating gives CASTEGAHGGELFF. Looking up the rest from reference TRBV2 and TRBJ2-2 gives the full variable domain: EPEVTQTPSHQVTQMGQEVILRCVPISNHLYFYWYRQILGQKVEFLVSFYNNEISEKSEIFDDQFSVERPDGSNFTLKIRSTKLEDSAMYFCASTEGAHGGELFFGEGSRLTVL.

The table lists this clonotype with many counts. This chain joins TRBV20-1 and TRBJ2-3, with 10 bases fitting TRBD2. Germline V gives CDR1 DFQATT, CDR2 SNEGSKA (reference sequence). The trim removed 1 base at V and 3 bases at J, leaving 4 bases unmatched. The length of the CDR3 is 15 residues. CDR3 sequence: CSARGASGRTDTQYF. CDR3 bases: TGCAGTGCTAGAGGGGCTAGCGGGAGAACAGATACGCAGTATTTT.

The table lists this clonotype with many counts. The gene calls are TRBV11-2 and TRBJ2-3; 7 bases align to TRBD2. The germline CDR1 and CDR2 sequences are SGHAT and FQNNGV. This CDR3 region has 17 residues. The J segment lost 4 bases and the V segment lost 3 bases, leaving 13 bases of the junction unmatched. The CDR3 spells CASSFVGVLAGPDTQYF. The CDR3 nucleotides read TGTGCCAGCAGCTTCGTGGGGGTTTTAGCGGGTCCAGATACGCAGTATTTT.

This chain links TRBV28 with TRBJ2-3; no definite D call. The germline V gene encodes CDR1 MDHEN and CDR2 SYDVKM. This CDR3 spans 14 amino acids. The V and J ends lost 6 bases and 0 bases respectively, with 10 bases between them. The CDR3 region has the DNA TGTGCCAGCAGCCCCCTCCCGAGCACAGATACGCAGTATTTT. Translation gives CASSPLPSTDTQYF. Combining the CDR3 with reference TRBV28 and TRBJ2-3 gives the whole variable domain DVKVTQSSRYLVKRTGEKVFLECVQDMDHENMFWYRQDPGLGLRLIYFSYDVKMKEKGDIPEGYSVSREKKERFSLILESASTNQTSMYLCASSPLPSTDTQYFGPGTRLTVL.

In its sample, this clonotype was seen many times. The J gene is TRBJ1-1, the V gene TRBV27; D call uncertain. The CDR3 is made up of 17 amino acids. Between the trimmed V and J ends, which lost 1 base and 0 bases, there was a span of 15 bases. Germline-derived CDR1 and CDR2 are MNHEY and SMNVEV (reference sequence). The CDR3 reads CASSLYPPPHMNTEAFF. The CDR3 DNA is TGTGCCAGCAGTTTATACCCCCCGCCCCACATGAACACTGAAGCTTTCTTT.

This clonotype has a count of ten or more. CDR3 sequence (DNA): TGTGCCAGCAGTTTTTTGGGGATACAGTCCTACAATGAGCAGTTCTTC. This codes for CASSFLGIQSYNEQFF. V usage is TRBV12-3 or TRBV12-4 and J usage is TRBJ2-1; D is unresolved. The V end lost 3 bases, the J end lost 1 base, and 13 bases lay between the germline ends. The CDR3 sequence is 16 residues long.